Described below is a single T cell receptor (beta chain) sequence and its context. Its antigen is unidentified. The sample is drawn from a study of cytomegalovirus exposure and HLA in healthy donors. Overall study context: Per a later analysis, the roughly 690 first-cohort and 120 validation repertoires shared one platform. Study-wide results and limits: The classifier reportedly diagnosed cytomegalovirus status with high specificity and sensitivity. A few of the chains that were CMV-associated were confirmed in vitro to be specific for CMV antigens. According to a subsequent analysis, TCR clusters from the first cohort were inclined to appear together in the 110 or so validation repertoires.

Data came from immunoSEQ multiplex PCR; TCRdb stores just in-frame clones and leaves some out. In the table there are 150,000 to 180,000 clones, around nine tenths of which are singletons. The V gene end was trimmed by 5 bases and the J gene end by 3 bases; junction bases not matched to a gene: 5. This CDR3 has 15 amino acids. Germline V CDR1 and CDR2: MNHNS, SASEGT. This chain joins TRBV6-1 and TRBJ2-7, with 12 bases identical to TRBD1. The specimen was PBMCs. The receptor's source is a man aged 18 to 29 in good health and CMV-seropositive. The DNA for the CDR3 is TGTGCCAGCAGTTCCGGGACAGGGGGCGTCTACGAGCAGTACTTC. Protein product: CASSSGTGGVYEQYF.